This T cell receptor beta chain is drawn from a study of cytomegalovirus exposure and HLA in healthy donors. Looking at the study overall: Of approximately 400 genotyped donors, about 81% clustered with self-reported Caucasian donors. Study-level results: Associated with cytomegalovirus, according to the listing, were 150 to 200 TCR beta chains. Other equally common chains were less clonally expanded than HLA-associated TCR beta chains, a later analysis showed. Sequence variants that were highly shared formed a cluster that was likely a sequencing artifact.

The CDR3 is 17 amino acids. Trimming took off 6 bases at V and 5 bases at J, with 23 bases between the two ends. Germline-derived CDR1 and CDR2 are MNHEY and SMNVEV (reference sequence). As for this clone: Its antigen is unidentified.

The PCR ran on 60 Vbeta and 13 Jbeta primers. Libraries were prepared by immunoSEQ multiplex PCR; TCRdb keeps only in-frame clonotypes and omits some of them. The table includes about 70,000 clones, approximately 92% detected once. The source of this sequence is a woman in her 30s in good health and CMV-seropositive. The sample was PBMCs. J is TRBJ2-1 and V is TRBV27; weak D call: TRBD2 (6 bases). The CDR3: CASRVLPPYGSHNEQFF. The CDR3 nucleotides are TGTGCCAGCAGAGTCCTACCCCCTTACGGGAGCCACAATGAGCAGTTCTTC.